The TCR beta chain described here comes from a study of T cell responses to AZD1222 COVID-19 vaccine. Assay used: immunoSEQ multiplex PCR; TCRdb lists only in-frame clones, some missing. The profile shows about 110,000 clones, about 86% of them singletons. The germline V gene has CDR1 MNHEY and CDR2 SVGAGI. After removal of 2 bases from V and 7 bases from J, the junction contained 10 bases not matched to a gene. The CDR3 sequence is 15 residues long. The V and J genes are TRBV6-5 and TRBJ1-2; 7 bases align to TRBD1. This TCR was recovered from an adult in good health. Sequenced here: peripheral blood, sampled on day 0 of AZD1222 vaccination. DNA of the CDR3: TGTGCCAGCAGTTACCTGAAAGGGGGCAGTGGTGGCTACACCTTC. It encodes CASSYLKGGSGGYTF.